This is a list of T cell receptor beta chains from one sample in a study of T cell responses to AZD1222 COVID-19 vaccine. Method: immunoSEQ multiplex PCR; TCRdb's copy keeps in-frame clones and lacks some. The sample has around 70,000 clones, 75% to 90% seen once. This material consisted of peripheral blood, taken on day 0 of AZD1222 vaccination. All receptors derive from an adult in good health. The conserved cysteine and the conserved F or W are not part of the CDR3 here.

V gene: TRBV10-3; CDR3 protein: AISEPGRMVYEQY
V gene: TRBV11-3; CDR3 protein: ASSYGQASH
V gene: TRBV5-4; CDR3 protein: ASSLGTPGMHTQY
V gene: TRBV4-2; CDR3 protein: ASSQEPLMGYEQY
V gene: TRBV28; CDR3 protein: ASGIRGTEAF
V gene: TRBV6-5; CDR3 protein: ASTPTAREKLF
V gene: TRBV5-1; CDR3 protein: ASSLVPGINQPQH
V gene: TRBV6-5; CDR3 protein: ASSYGQGAYGYT
V gene: TRBV5-1; CDR3 protein: ASSLGERGTDTQY
V gene: TRBV11-3; CDR3 protein: ASSFMTATNEKLF
V gene: TRBV7-9; CDR3 protein: ASSVPGQGPMGNSPLH
V gene: TRBV5-4; CDR3 protein: ASSWGGAATDTQY
V gene: TRBV18; CDR3 protein: ASSERGRYDEQF
V gene: TRBV24-1; CDR3 protein: ATSGSTGSSYNEQF
V gene: TRBV21-1; CDR3 protein: ASTQGGVRDLSGNTIY
V gene: TRBV27; CDR3 protein: ASSSPSGPQYNEQF
V gene: TRBV18; CDR3 protein: ASSPPTGGYQPQH
V gene: TRBV7-2; CDR3 protein: ASSLGPSYEQY
V gene: TRBV5-4; CDR3 protein: ASSSKRTGTYEQY
V gene: TRBV12-5; CDR3 protein: ASGFGGYEQY
V gene: TRBV10-2; CDR3 protein: ASSEIPRSNEKLF
V gene: TRBV6-5; CDR3 protein: ASKGRGIEEKLF
V gene: TRBV19; CDR3 protein: ASRPDILKNIQY
V gene: TRBV27; CDR3 protein: ASSWRTDHRRNTEAF
V gene: TRBV7-7; CDR3 protein: ASSLGTSGTGELF
V gene: TRBV6-5; CDR3 protein: ASSYGVGSPYNEQF
V gene: TRBV5-8; CDR3 protein: ASSPVYEQY
V gene: TRBV5-1; CDR3 protein: ASSVPGQEGLFNYGYT
V gene: TRBV5-4; CDR3 protein: ASSSGQTGSTEAF
V gene: TRBV9; CDR3 protein: ASSVASGGNTGELF
V gene: TRBV28; CDR3 protein: ASSSSRDRSSYEQY
V gene: TRBV6-5; CDR3 protein: ASSAQGATGDTQY
V gene: TRBV7-2; CDR3 protein: ASSLQVSYEQY
V gene: TRBV11-2; CDR3 protein: ASSLVLPGGPPGELF
V gene: TRBV7-2; CDR3 protein: ASSEGGPGSYNEQF
V gene: TRBV6-5; CDR3 protein: ASSYVGGNTEAF
V gene: TRBV10-1; CDR3 protein: ASSEWLAGGSCRY
V gene: TRBV4-2; CDR3 protein: ASSQGVGELF
V gene: TRBV27; CDR3 protein: ASRTRITDTQY
V gene: TRBV3-1/TRBV3-2; CDR3 protein: ASSFKDRGLGGYT
V gene: TRBV7-8; CDR3 protein: ASSPLFFGTETFYNSPLH
V gene: TRBV5-1; CDR3 protein: ASSPDQAFGNTIY
V gene: TRBV9; CDR3 protein: ASSVGGGPSQPQH
V gene: TRBV27; CDR3 protein: ASRLLSGRELF
V gene: TRBV5-1; CDR3 protein: ASSLQSARGGEQY
V gene: TRBV3-1/TRBV3-2; CDR3 protein: ASRRDQKLF
V gene: TRBV2; CDR3 protein: ASEGGWGKNIQY
V gene: TRBV27; CDR3 protein: ASRPLPGRAGNTIY
V gene: TRBV5-1; CDR3 protein: ASSSTVGSLTSYNEQF
V gene: TRBV13; CDR3 protein: ASSSRQSTDTQY
V gene: TRBV9; CDR3 protein: ASSVSDMNTEAF
V gene: TRBV7-9; CDR3 protein: ASSPPGGNTEAF
V gene: TRBV29-1; CDR3 protein: SAIPGLVRTETQY
V gene: TRBV5-4; CDR3 protein: ASSLGQGGEKLF
V gene: TRBV18; CDR3 protein: ASSSGENTEAF
V gene: TRBV27; CDR3 protein: ASSLYRPLLNQPQH
V gene: TRBV7-9; CDR3 protein: ASSPVGGTGNTIY
V gene: TRBV27; CDR3 protein: ASSLWGAVETQY
V gene: TRBV7-8; CDR3 protein: ASSLGRVRETQY